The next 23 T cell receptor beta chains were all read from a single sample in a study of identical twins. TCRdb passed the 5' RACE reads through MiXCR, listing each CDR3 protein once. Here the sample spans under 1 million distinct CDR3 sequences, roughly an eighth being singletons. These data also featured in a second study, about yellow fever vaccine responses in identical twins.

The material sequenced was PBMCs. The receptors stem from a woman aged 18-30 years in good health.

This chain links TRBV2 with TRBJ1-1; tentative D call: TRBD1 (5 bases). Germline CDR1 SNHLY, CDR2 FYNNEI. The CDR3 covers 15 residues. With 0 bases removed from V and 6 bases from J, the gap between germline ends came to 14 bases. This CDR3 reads CASSEARGSVAEAFF. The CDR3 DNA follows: TGTGCCAGCAGTGAAGCACGGGGGTCCGTGGCTGAAGCTTTCTTT.

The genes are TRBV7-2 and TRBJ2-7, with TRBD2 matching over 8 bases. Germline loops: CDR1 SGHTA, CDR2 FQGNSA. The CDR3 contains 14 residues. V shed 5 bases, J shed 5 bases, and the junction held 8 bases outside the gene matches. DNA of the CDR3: TGTGCCAGCAGCCAGGGACTAGATAGTCACGAGCAGTACTTC. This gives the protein CASSQGLDSHEQYF. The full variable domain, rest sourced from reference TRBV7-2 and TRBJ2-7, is GAGVSQSPSNKVTEKGKDVELRCDPISGHTALYWYRQSLGQGLEFLIYFQGNSAPDKSGLPSDRFSAERTGGSVSTLTIQRTQQEDSAVYLCASSQGLDSHEQYFGPGTRLTVT.

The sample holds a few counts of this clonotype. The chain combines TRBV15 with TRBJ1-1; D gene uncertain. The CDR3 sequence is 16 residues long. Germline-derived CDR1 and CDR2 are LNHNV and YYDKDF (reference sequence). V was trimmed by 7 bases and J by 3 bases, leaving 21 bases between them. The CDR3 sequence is CATNNWGGRVDTEAFF. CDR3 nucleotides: TGTGCCACCAACAACTGGGGAGGTAGAGTTGACACTGAAGCTTTCTTT.

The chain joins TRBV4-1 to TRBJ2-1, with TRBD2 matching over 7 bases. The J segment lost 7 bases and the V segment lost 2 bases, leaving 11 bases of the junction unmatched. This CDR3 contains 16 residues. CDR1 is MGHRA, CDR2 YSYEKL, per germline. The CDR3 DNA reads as TGCGCCAGCAGCCAACGCGGGGACGGGGGGTGGAATGAGCAGTTCTTC. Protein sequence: CASSQRGDGGWNEQFF.

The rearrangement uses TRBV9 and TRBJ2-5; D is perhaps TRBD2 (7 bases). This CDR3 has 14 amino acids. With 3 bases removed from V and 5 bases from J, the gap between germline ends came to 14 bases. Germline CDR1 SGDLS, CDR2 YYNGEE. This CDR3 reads CASSEGGDGETQYF. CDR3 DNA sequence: TGTGCCAGCAGCGAGGGGGGGGATGGGGAGACCCAGTACTTC.

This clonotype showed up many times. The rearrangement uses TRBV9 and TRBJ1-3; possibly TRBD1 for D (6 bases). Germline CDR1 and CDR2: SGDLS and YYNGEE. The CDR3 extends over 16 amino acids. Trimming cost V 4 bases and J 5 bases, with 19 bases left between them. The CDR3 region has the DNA TGTGCCAGCAGCTTCGACCGGGACAACGGGCGAAACACCATATATTTT. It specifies CASSFDRDNGRNTIYF.

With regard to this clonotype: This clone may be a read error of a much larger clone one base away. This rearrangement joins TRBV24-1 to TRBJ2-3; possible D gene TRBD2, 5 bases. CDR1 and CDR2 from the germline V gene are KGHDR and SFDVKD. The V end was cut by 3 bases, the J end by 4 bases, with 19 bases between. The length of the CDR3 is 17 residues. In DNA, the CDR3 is TGTGCCACCAGTGATCGCCCGGGGTCACTGGGCGCAGATACGCAGTATTTT. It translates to CATSDRPGSLGADTQYF.

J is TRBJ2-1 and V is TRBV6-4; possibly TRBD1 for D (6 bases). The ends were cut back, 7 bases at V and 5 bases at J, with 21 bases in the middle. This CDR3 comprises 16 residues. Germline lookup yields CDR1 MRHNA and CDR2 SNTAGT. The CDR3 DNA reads TGTGCCAGCACCAAGAACGCAGGGGCGCTTAACAATGAGCAGTTCTTC. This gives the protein CASTKNAGALNNEQFF.

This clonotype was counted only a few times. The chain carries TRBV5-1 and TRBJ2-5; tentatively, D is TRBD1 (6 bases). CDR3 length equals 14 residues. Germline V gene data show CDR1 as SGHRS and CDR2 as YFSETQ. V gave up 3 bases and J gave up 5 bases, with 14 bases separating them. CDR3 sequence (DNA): TGCGCCAGCAGCTGGGGGACAAGCAGGGAGACCCAGTACTTC. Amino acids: CASSWGTSRETQYF.

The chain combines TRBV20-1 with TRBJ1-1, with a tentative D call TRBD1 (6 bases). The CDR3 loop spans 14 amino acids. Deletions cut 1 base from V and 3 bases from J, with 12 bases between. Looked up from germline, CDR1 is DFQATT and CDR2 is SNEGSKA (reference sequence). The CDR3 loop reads CSARVGQGDTEAFF. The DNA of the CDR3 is TGCAGTGCTAGAGTGGGACAAGGGGACACTGAAGCTTTCTTT.

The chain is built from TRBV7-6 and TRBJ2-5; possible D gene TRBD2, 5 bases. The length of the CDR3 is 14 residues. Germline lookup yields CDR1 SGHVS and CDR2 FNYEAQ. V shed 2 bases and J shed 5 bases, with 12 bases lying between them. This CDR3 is CASSLLGGPETQYF. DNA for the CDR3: TGTGCCAGCAGCTTATTGGGCGGGCCTGAGACCCAGTACTTC.

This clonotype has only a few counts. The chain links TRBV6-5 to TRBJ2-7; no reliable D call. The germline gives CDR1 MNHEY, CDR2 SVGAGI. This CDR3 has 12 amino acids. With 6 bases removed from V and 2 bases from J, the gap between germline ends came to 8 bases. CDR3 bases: TGTGCCAGCAGAACGGTTACCTACGAGCAGTACTTC. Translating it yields CASRTVTYEQYF.

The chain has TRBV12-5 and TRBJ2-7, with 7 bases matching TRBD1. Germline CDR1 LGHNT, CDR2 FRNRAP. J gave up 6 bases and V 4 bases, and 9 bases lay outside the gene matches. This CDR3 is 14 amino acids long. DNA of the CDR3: TGTGCTAGTGGTTCCGGGACCAGGACAGGCGAGCAGTACTTC. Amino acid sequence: CASGSGTRTGEQYF. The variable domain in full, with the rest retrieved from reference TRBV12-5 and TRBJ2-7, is DARVTQTPRHKVTEMGQEVTMRCQPILGHNTVFWYRQTMMQGLELLAYFRNRAPLDDSGMPKDRFSAEMPDATLATLKIQPSEPRDSAVYFCASGSGTRTGEQYFGPGTRLTVT.

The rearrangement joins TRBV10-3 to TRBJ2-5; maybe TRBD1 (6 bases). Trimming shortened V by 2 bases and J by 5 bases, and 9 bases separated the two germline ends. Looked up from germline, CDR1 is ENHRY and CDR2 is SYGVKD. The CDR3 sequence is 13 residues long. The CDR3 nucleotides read TGTGCCATCAGTGAGACAGGGCTGGAGACCCAGTACTTC. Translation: CAISETGLETQYF.

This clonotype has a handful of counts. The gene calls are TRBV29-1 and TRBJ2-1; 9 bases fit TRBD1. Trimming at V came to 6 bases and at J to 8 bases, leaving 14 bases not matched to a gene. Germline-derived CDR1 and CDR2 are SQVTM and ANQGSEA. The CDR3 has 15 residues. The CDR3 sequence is CSVRTGDTVLDEQFF. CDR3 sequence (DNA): TGCAGCGTCCGGACAGGGGACACCGTACTGGATGAGCAGTTCTTC.

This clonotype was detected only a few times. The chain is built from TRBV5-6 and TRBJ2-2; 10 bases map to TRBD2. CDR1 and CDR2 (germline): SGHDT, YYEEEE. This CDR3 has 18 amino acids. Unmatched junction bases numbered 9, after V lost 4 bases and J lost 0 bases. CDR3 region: CASSPLAGEISNTGELFF. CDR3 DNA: TGTGCCAGCAGCCCTCTAGCGGGGGAAATTTCGAACACCGGGGAGCTGTTTTTT.

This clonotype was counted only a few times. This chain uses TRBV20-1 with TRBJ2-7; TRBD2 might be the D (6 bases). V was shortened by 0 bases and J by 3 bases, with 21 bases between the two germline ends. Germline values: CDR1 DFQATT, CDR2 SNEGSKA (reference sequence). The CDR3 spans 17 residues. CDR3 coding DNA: TGCAGTGCTAGAGATATAATGGGGGACTCGGGGTTCTACGAGCAGTACTTC. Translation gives CSARDIMGDSGFYEQYF.

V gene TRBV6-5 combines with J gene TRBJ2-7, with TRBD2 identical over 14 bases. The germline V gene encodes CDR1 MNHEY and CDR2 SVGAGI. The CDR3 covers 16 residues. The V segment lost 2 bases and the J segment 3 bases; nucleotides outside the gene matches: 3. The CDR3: CASSYGLAGGVYEQYF. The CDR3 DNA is TGTGCCAGCAGTTACGGACTAGCGGGAGGTGTCTACGAGCAGTACTTC.

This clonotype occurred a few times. Here the CDR3 reads CASSQNSATNEKLFF. The CDR3 DNA is TGCGCCAGCAGCCAAAACTCTGCAACTAATGAAAAACTGTTTTTT. The rearrangement joins TRBV4-1 to TRBJ1-4; the D is unclear. CDR3 length: 15 amino acids. Germline CDR1 MGHRA, CDR2 YSYEKL. V lost 2 bases and J 0 bases, leaving 7 bases between the germline ends.

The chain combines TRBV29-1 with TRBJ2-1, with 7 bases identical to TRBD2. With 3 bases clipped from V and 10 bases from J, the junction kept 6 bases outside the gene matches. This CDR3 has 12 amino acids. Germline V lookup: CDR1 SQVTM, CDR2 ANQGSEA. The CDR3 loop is CSVDGGRREQFF. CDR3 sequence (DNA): TGCAGCGTTGATGGCGGGAGACGAGAGCAGTTCTTC.

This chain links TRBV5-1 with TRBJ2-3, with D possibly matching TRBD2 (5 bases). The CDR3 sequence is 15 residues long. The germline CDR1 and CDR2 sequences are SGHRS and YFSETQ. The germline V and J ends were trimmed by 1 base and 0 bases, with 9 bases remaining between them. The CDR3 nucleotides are TGCGCCAGCAGCTTGTGGGAGTCTAGCACAGATACGCAGTATTTT. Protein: CASSLWESSTDTQYF.

The CDR3 sequence: CASRDSYQETQYF. Here the CDR3 DNA reads TGTGCCAGCAGGGACAGTTACCAAGAGACCCAGTACTTC. The chain uses TRBV5-6 and TRBJ2-5, with D possibly TRBD1 on 6 matching bases. Deletions cut 5 bases from V and 0 bases from J, with 8 bases between. This CDR3 contains 13 residues. The germline V gene has CDR1 SGHDT and CDR2 YYEEEE.

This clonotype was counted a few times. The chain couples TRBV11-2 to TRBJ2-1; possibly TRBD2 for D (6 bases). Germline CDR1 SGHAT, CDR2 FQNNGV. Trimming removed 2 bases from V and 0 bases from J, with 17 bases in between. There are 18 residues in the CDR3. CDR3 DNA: TGTGCCAGCAGCTTATGGGGGGTGGGGACGAGCTCCTACAATGAGCAGTTCTTC. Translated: CASSLWGVGTSSYNEQFF.